This entry lists 18 T cell receptor beta chains sequenced from one sample in a study of Ad26.COV2.S vaccination and SARS-CoV-2 variants listed by TCRdb under 2021. Library generation was performed with the immunoSEQ multiplex PCR assay. TCRdb carries this immuneACCESS record with in-frame sequences only. Its versions omit some clonotypes, under half of them owing to an unresolved V gene in the studies checked, with the rest unexplained. The sample records roughly 390,000 clones, 80% to 90% of which are singletons. Under 4% of the sample lies in the top ten. The treatment or condition label, as the study defines it: 19 received Ad26.COV2.S at low or high dose, single or two shots; 5 received placebo; per-sample allocation not given. Repertoires of vaccine and placebo recipients were sequenced from samples collected on day 63 after the first injection. The material was peripheral blood, obtained in a trial of Ad26.COV2.S vaccine versus placebo. The receptors come from a person aged 18-60 years who received the Ad26.COV2.S COVID-19 vaccine or a placebo.

V is TRBV19 and J is TRBJ1-3; the D is unclear. The V end was cut by 1 base, the J end by 0 bases, with 4 bases between. The length of the CDR3 is 14 residues. Germline lookup yields CDR1 LNHDA and CDR2 SQIVND (reference sequence). For the CDR3, the DNA is TGTGCCAGTAGTATAGTGAGCTCTGGAAACACCATATATTTT. Amino acid sequence: CASSIVSSGNTIYF.

This chain uses TRBV7-2 with TRBJ1-2; TRBD1 aligns across 8 bases. The J segment lost 8 bases and the V segment lost 2 bases, leaving 10 bases of the junction unmatched. The V gene's germline CDR1 is SGHTA and CDR2 FQGNSA. The CDR3 is 15 residues long. CDR3 DNA sequence: TGTGCCAGCAGCTTACGACAGGGGTTTCCGGGCGGCTACACCTTC. Translating gives CASSLRQGFPGGYTF.

V and J are TRBV15 and TRBJ1-1, with no clear D. This CDR3 spans 13 amino acids. V gave up 0 bases and J gave up 9 bases, with 11 bases separating them. Germline V gene lookup returns CDR1 LNHNV and CDR2 YYDKDF (reference sequence). The CDR3 region is CATSRDVGPKAFF. CDR3 bases: TGTGCCACCAGCAGAGATGTCGGACCAAAAGCTTTCTTT.

The V call is TRBV18, the J call TRBJ2-7; no clear D gene. Germline V gives CDR1 KGHSH, CDR2 LQKENI. The CDR3 has 16 residues. V dropped 5 bases and J dropped 1 base, with 18 bases sitting between them. CDR3: CASSNLGGIRSYEQYF. The CDR3 DNA follows: TGTGCCAGCTCAAACCTAGGCGGCATCAGGTCCTACGAGCAGTACTTC.

The chain combines TRBV6-5 with TRBJ1-1; D not resolved. Trimming took 5 bases from V and 4 from J, leaving 14 bases between them. The germline gives CDR1 MNHEY, CDR2 SVGAGI. The CDR3 is 14 residues long. Written as DNA, the CDR3 is TGTGCCAGCAGTCCCAGAGAGAGGGCCACTGAAGCTTTCTTT. Its protein is CASSPRERATEAFF.

V gene TRBV19 combines with J gene TRBJ1-5; perhaps TRBD1 as D (5 bases). Per germline, CDR1 LNHDA and CDR2 SQIVND (reference sequence). V gave up 1 base and J gave up 5 bases, with 15 bases separating them. This CDR3 is built from 16 residues. The CDR3 bases are TGTGCCAGTAGTATAGTCGGGGTGGGGGAGGATCAGCCCCAGCATTTT. As protein: CASSIVGVGEDQPQHF.

This sequence joins TRBV18 and TRBJ2-7; possible D gene TRBD2, 6 bases. The CDR3 spans 15 residues. Germline V CDR1 and CDR2: KGHSH, LQKENI. Deletions cut 2 bases from V and 4 bases from J, with 15 bases between. The CDR3 loop is CASSPGGAVGYEQYF. CDR3 coding DNA: TGTGCCAGCTCACCAGGCGGGGCCGTAGGGTACGAGCAGTACTTC. The variable domain in full, with the rest retrieved from reference TRBV18 and TRBJ2-7, is NAGVMQNPRHLVRRRGQEARLRCSPMKGHSHVYWYRQLPEEGLKFMVYLQKENIIDESGMPKERFSAEFPKEGPSILRIQQVVRGDSAAYFCASSPGGAVGYEQYFGPGTRLTVT.

The gene calls are TRBV10-3 and TRBJ2-7; no firm D call. V was trimmed by 9 bases and J by 2 bases, leaving 11 bases between them. The CDR3 has 12 amino acids. The germline CDR1 and CDR2 sequences are ENHRY and SYGVKD. The CDR3 sequence is CAITTETYEQYF. CDR3 DNA: TGTGCCATAACGACGGAGACCTACGAGCAGTACTTC.

The gene calls are TRBV6-5 and TRBJ1-3; the D is unclear. The CDR3 length is 14 residues. Germline V gives CDR1 MNHEY, CDR2 SVGAGI. Trimming removed 0 bases from V and 8 bases from J, with 11 bases in between. DNA of the CDR3: TGTGCCAGCAGTTACTCGACTTCGTTGGACACCATATATTTT. It yields the protein CASSYSTSLDTIYF.

The chain carries TRBV6-2 or TRBV6-3 and TRBJ2-1, with 9 bases aligning to TRBD1. V shed 5 bases, J shed 12 bases, and the junction held 2 bases outside the gene matches. The germline CDR1 and CDR2 sequences are MNHEY and SVGEGT. This CDR3 comprises 11 residues. The CDR3 DNA reads TGTGCCAGCAGTCAGGACAGGGGGCAGTTCTTC. Translated, it gives CASSQDRGQFF.

This clone was picked up a small number of times. The V and J genes are TRBV4-1 and TRBJ2-7, with TRBD1 matching 7 bases. Trimming removed 1 base from V and 6 bases from J; junction bases left unmatched: 9. The germline CDR1 and CDR2 sequences are MGHRA and YSYEKL. The CDR3 extends over 15 amino acids. The CDR3 spells CASSQAWDRPSEQYF. In DNA form, the CDR3 reads TGCGCCAGCAGCCAAGCGTGGGACAGACCTTCCGAGCAGTACTTC.

The chain has TRBV19 and TRBJ1-1, with D possibly matching TRBD1 (5 bases). The CDR3 extends over 15 amino acids. CDR1 and CDR2 (germline): LNHDA, SQIVND (reference sequence). V lost 2 bases and J lost 3, with 13 bases in between. As DNA, the CDR3 is TGTGCCAGTAGTATAAGTGGGGGGTGGGACACTGAAGCTTTCTTT. It translates to CASSISGGWDTEAFF. Variable domain in full (rest from reference TRBV19 and TRBJ1-1): DGGITQSPKYLFRKEGQNVTLSCEQNLNHDAMYWYRQDPGQGLRLIYYSQIVNDFQKGDIAEGYSVSREKKESFPLTVTSAQKNPTAFYLCASSISGGWDTEAFFGQGTRLTVV.

The V gene is TRBV25-1, the J gene TRBJ2-3; D is perhaps TRBD1 (5 bases). The CDR3 extends over 15 amino acids. The ends were cut back, 3 bases at V and 2 bases at J, with 12 bases in the middle. Germline CDR1 and CDR2: MGHDK and SYGVNS. The CDR3 bases are TGTGCCAGCAGTGACCCCCGGACATTCACAGATACGCAGTATTTT. Amino acids: CASSDPRTFTDTQYF.

The V gene is TRBV5-1, the J gene TRBJ1-6, with unresolved D. Germline lookup yields CDR1 SGHRS and CDR2 YFSETQ. This CDR3 comprises 14 residues. V was shortened by 5 bases and J by 7 bases, with 13 bases between the two germline ends. The CDR3 DNA reads as TGCGCCAGCAGTTTCGACGGACTAAATTCACCCCTCCACTTT. This gives the protein CASSFDGLNSPLHF.

Regarding this clone: The identical CDR3 is also encoded by other nucleotide sequences in the sample. V usage is TRBV6-5 and J usage is TRBJ2-6, with D hard to call. This CDR3 spans 15 amino acids. V shed 5 bases and J shed 1 base, with 9 bases lying between them. Germline V gene sequence: CDR1 MNHEY, CDR2 SVGAGI. The CDR3 DNA follows: TGTGCCAGCAGTCCGGGTGGGTCTGGGGCCAACGTCCTGACTTTC. This encodes CASSPGGSGANVLTF.

The rearrangement uses TRBV2 and TRBJ1-1; 7 positions match TRBD1. Per germline, CDR1 SNHLY and CDR2 FYNNEI. V lost 7 bases to trimming and J lost 3 bases; unmatched junction nucleotides: 2. CDR3 length: 12 residues. CDR3 sequence (DNA): TGTGCCAGCACCCAGGGGGACACTGAAGCTTTCTTT. Protein product: CASTQGDTEAFF.

The rearrangement joins TRBV7-8 to TRBJ1-1, with D perhaps TRBD1 (5 bases). The CDR3 runs to 16 residues. Between the trimmed V and J ends, which lost 5 bases and 0 bases, there was a span of 16 bases. CDR1 and CDR2 (germline): SGHVS, FQNEAQ. The CDR3, as DNA: TGTGCCAGCAGCCTAACGAGGGGCTTCATGAACACTGAAGCTTTCTTT. This codes for CASSLTRGFMNTEAFF.

The CDR3 is CATTRRHSMNTEAFF. In nucleotides, the CDR3 is TGTGCCACGACCCGCAGGCACTCGATGAACACTGAAGCTTTCTTT. V gene TRBV19 combines with J gene TRBJ1-1; D gene unclear. This CDR3 has 15 amino acids. Germline values: CDR1 LNHDA, CDR2 SQIVND (reference sequence). V gave up 10 bases and J gave up 0 bases, with 18 bases separating them.